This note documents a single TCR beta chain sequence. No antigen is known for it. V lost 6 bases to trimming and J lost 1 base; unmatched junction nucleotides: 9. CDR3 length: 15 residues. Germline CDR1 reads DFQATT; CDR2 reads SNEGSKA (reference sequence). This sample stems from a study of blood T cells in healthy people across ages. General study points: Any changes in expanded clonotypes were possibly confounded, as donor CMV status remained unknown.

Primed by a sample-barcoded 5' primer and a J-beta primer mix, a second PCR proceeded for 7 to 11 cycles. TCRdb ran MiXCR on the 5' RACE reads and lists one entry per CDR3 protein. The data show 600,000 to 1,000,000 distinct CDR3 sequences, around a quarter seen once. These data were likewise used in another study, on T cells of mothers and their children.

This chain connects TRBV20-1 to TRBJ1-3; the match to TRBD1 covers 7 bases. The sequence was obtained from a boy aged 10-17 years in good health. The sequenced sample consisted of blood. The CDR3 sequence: CSASPLQGSGNTIYF. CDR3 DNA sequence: TGCAGTGCCAGCCCACTACAGGGGTCTGGAAACACCATATATTTT.